This T cell receptor beta chain emerged from a study of glioma-infiltrating T cells. Overall study findings and caveats: Only very few CDR3 sequences appeared in both tissue and blood. Gliomas, especially low-grade, showed above-expected tissue-blood divergence; non-neoplastic patients showed below.

TCR alpha and beta CDR3 regions were amplified from RNA using iRepertoire nested multiplex PCR. One-step reverse transcription and amplification started from approximately 100-400 ng of tissue mRNA or PBMC total RNA. TCRdb re-called the multiplex PCR reads with MiXCR, one entry per CDR3 protein. In the table there are roughly 130,000 distinct CDR3 sequences, approximately 26% of which are singletons. This clonotype was recorded many times. Its antigen is unidentified. Trimming took 2 bases from V and 2 from J, leaving 6 bases between them. CDR1 is LGHDT, CDR2 YNNKEL, per germline (reference sequence). This CDR3 has 13 residues.

Sequenced sample: glioma tissue, nonneoplastic brain tissue, or PBMCs (not recorded which). This rearrangement joins TRBV3-1 to TRBJ1-2; D is unresolved. The sequence was collected from a human donor with low-grade glioma or glioblastoma, undergoing nonglioma brain surgery, or in good health (not recorded which). CDR3 nucleotides: TGTGCCAGCAGCCAAAACGGCAACTATGGCTACACCTTC. This codes for CASSQNGNYGYTF.